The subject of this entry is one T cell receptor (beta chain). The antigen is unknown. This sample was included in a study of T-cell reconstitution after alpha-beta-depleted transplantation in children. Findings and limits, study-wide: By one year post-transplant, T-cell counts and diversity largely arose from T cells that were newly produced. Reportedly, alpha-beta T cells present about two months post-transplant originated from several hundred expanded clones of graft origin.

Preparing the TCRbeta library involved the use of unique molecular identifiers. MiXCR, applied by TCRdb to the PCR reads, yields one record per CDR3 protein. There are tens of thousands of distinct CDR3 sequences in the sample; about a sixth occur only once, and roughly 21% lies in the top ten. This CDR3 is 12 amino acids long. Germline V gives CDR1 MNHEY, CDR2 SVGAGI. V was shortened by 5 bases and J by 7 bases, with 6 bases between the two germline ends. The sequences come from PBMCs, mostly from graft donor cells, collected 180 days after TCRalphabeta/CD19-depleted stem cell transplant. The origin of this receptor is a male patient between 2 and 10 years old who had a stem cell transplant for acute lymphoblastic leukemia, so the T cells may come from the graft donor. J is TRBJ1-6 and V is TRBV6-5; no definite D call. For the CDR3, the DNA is TGTGCCAGCAGTGCGATCAATTCACCCCTCCACTTT. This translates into CASSAINSPLHF.